Presented here are 25 T cell receptor beta chains from one specimen sequenced in a study of blood T cell repertoires in COVID-19. Some clones are missing from TCRdb's copy, which holds only in-frame ones; the method was immunoSEQ multiplex PCR. This table holds about 180,000 clones, about 82% found once. Sample: PBMCs or T cells enriched from blood (not recorded which). These receptors came from a woman aged 30 to 39 who had recovered from COVID-19.

V gene TRBV18 combines with J gene TRBJ2-3; TRBD1 agrees at 9 bases. The CDR3 has 15 amino acids. V shed 6 bases, J shed 1 base, and the junction held 5 bases outside the gene matches. Germline V CDR1 and CDR2: KGHSH, LQKENI. The DNA for the CDR3 is TGTGCCAGCTCGATGGGACAGGGCGGCACAGATACGCAGTATTTT. The encoded protein is CASSMGQGGTDTQYF.

CDR3 loop: CATSVGGISSGELFF. DNA of the CDR3: TGTGCCACCAGTGTCGGCGGGATAAGTTCCGGGGAGCTGTTTTTT. The chain employs TRBV24-1 and TRBJ2-2; D possibly corresponds to TRBD2 (6 bases). CDR1 KGHDR and CDR2 SFDVKD come from the germline V gene. This CDR3 is built from 15 residues. The V end lost 5 bases, the J end lost 6 bases, and 15 bases lay between the germline ends.

The rearrangement uses TRBV5-4 and TRBJ2-7, with 11 nucleotides matching TRBD2. Germline V gene data show CDR1 as SGHNT and CDR2 as YYREEE (reference sequence). V lost 0 bases, J lost 3 bases, and 2 bases stayed unmatched. This CDR3 comprises 15 residues. This chain's CDR3 is CASSLGTSGRYEQYF. The CDR3 DNA is TGTGCCAGCAGCTTGGGGACTAGCGGGCGCTACGAGCAGTACTTC.

The V gene is TRBV2, the J gene TRBJ2-7, with a possible D match to TRBD1 (5 bases). The CDR3 contains 14 residues. V dropped 1 base and J dropped 2 bases, with 9 bases sitting between them. Per the germline V gene, CDR1 is SNHLY and CDR2 is FYNNEI. CDR3 bases: TGTGCCAGCAGTGAAGGGACAAAAACCTACGAGCAGTACTTC. As protein: CASSEGTKTYEQYF.

The chain links TRBV19 to TRBJ2-7, with 7 bases fitting TRBD2. J was trimmed by 2 bases and V by 3 bases; bases with no gene match: 1. Per germline, CDR1 LNHDA and CDR2 SQIVND (reference sequence). The CDR3 has 13 amino acids. The CDR3 sequence is CASSIAGAYEQYF. The CDR3 DNA follows: TGTGCCAGTAGTATCGCGGGAGCCTACGAGCAGTACTTC.

The chain joins TRBV5-1 to TRBJ2-5; TRBD2 is a possible D gene (6 bases). V dropped 3 bases and J dropped 5 bases, with 17 bases sitting between them. Germline V gives CDR1 SGHRS, CDR2 YFSETQ. The CDR3 totals 15 residues. The CDR3 bases are TGCGCCAGCAGCTCCCTCGGGAGAAGAGGGGAGACCCAGTACTTC. Encoded protein: CASSSLGRRGETQYF.

V usage is TRBV11-1 and J usage is TRBJ2-7; 13 bases match TRBD2. Germline CDR1 is SGHAT and CDR2 is FQDESV (reference sequence). The CDR3 consists of 16 residues. The J segment lost 7 bases and the V segment lost 5 bases, leaving 11 bases of the junction unmatched. The CDR3 region has the DNA TGTGCCAGCAGCCACTGGACTAGCGGGGGCTTGCTAGAGCAGTACTTC. This translates into CASSHWTSGGLLEQYF.

The rearrangement links TRBV7-8 to TRBJ2-7; tentatively, D is TRBD2 (5 bases). CDR1 is SGHVS, CDR2 FQNEAQ, per germline. The CDR3 runs to 15 residues. V gave up 4 bases and J gave up 3 bases, with 16 bases separating them. The CDR3 DNA reads TGTGCCAGCAGCTCGTCTAGTGGGAGAGTCTACGAGCAGTACTTC. Translation: CASSSSSGRVYEQYF.

The chain is built from TRBV6-6 and TRBJ1-1; D is possibly TRBD1 (5 bases). Trimming removed 1 base at V and 4 bases at J, with 16 bases between. CDR1 MNHNY and CDR2 SVGAGI come from the germline V gene (reference sequence). This CDR3 has 16 residues. The CDR3 protein is CASSYFGRVGGTEAFF. The CDR3 DNA reads TGTGCCAGCAGTTACTTTGGCAGGGTGGGGGGCACTGAAGCTTTCTTT.

The chain recombines TRBV27 with TRBJ2-7; D might be TRBD2 (5 bases). The V gene lost 5 bases and the J gene lost 5 bases, with 22 bases spanning the gap. Germline V gene sequence: CDR1 MNHEY, CDR2 SMNVEV (reference sequence). This CDR3 has 16 amino acids. CDR3 sequence (DNA): TGTGCCAGCAGTCCCACCCCGCTAGCACCCTGGAACGAGCAGTACTTC. This codes for CASSPTPLAPWNEQYF.

The chain employs TRBV6-6 and TRBJ2-7; 10 bases align to TRBD2. Germline V gives CDR1 MNHNY, CDR2 SVGAGI (reference sequence). The CDR3 consists of 13 residues. Trimming took 7 bases from V and 4 from J; bases not matched to a gene: 4. CDR3 protein: CASKGTSVYEQYF. The CDR3 DNA sequence: TGTGCCAGCAAGGGGACTAGCGTATACGAGCAGTACTTC.

V is TRBV30 and J is TRBJ2-7, with 8 bases aligning to TRBD1. The germline V gene has CDR1 GTSNPN and CDR2 SVGIG (reference sequence). The CDR3 totals 14 residues. The ends lost 2 bases at V and 5 bases at J; junction bases unmatched: 8. CDR3 region: CAWSPGQESDEQYF. CDR3 nucleotide sequence: TGTGCCTGGAGTCCGGGACAGGAGTCCGACGAGCAGTACTTC.

The rearrangement uses TRBV4-1 and TRBJ2-1; the match to TRBD2 covers 8 bases. V was clipped by 3 bases and J by 4 bases; unmatched bases: 11. CDR1 is MGHRA and CDR2 is YSYEKL in the germline V gene. CDR3 length equals 17 residues. CDR3 amino acids: CASSQVDLGLAYNEQFF. The CDR3 DNA sequence: TGCGCCAGCAGCCAGGTTGATCTTGGACTAGCTTACAATGAGCAGTTCTTC.

The chain couples TRBV4-1 to TRBJ1-5; 8 nucleotides agree with TRBD1. Trimming removed 1 base from V and 5 bases from J; junction bases left unmatched: 4. This CDR3 has 15 amino acids. Germline-derived CDR1 and CDR2 are MGHRA and YSYEKL. For the CDR3, the DNA is TGCGCCAGCAGCCAAGTCGCAGGGGGCGATCAGCCCCAGCATTTT. Translated, it gives CASSQVAGGDQPQHF.

The chain couples TRBV5-1 to TRBJ1-1; the D is unclear. This CDR3 is 13 amino acids long. Germline loops: CDR1 SGHRS, CDR2 YFSETQ. V was cut by 0 bases and J by 3 bases, with 6 bases left in between. DNA for the CDR3: TGCGCCAGCAGCTTGGACGGGTACACTGAAGCTTTCTTT. Protein: CASSLDGYTEAFF.

V and J are TRBV6-5 and TRBJ1-2, with D perhaps TRBD1 (6 bases). The CDR3 loop spans 14 amino acids. The germline V gene has CDR1 MNHEY and CDR2 SVGAGI. Trimming shortened V by 7 bases and J by 2 bases, and 14 bases separated the two germline ends. The chain's CDR3 is CASINRDTNYGYTF. The CDR3, as DNA: TGTGCCAGCATTAACCGGGACACCAACTATGGCTACACCTTC.

The chain joins TRBV29-1 to TRBJ1-1; the D gene is possibly TRBD1 (5 bases). Per germline, CDR1 SQVTM and CDR2 ANQGSEA. The V and J ends lost 5 bases and 7 bases respectively, with 11 bases between them. CDR3 length: 11 amino acids. The CDR3 nucleotides read TGCAGCGTTAACAGACAGTTTGAAGCTTTCTTT. This gives the protein CSVNRQFEAFF. The full variable domain, with the rest looked up from reference TRBV29-1 and TRBJ1-1, is SAVISQKPSRDICQRGTSLTIQCQVDSQVTMMFWYRQQPGQSLTLIATANQGSEATYESGFVIDKFPISRPNLTFSTLTVSNMSPEDSSIYLCSVNRQFEAFFGQGTRLTVV.

The chain is built from TRBV5-1 and TRBJ2-3, with TRBD1 matching over 9 bases. CDR1 is SGHRS and CDR2 is YFSETQ in the germline V gene. The CDR3 loop spans 16 amino acids. V lost 4 bases, J lost 0 bases, and 6 bases stayed unmatched. The CDR3 DNA sequence: TGCGCCAGCAGCCCGGGACAGGGACTAAGCACAGATACGCAGTATTTT. Its protein is CASSPGQGLSTDTQYF.

This chain connects TRBV10-1 to TRBJ2-7, with TRBD1 identical over 7 bases. Losses at the gene ends were 2 bases for V and 5 bases for J; bases not matched to a gene: 3. This CDR3 has 13 amino acids. Germline V gives CDR1 WNHNN, CDR2 SYGVQD (reference sequence). The CDR3 DNA reads TGCGCCAGCAGTGAGGACAGGGCCAACGAGCAGTACTTC. Its translation: CASSEDRANEQYF.

This clone occurred once. V gene TRBV9 combines with J gene TRBJ1-4, with D possibly being TRBD1 (6 bases). V lost 4 bases to trimming and J lost 5 bases, with 15 bases between them. Germline CDR1 is SGDLS and CDR2 is YYNGEE. CDR3 length: 15 amino acids. CDR3 amino acids: CASSYSGEFNEKLFF. The CDR3 coding sequence is TGTGCCAGCAGCTACTCAGGGGAGTTCAATGAAAAACTGTTTTTT.

V is TRBV3-1 (or the pseudogene TRBV3-2) and J is TRBJ1-1, with D hard to call. This CDR3 contains 13 residues. The germline gives CDR1 LGHDT, CDR2 YNNKEL (reference sequence). Trimming removed 4 bases from V and 4 bases from J, with 10 bases in between. CDR3 nucleotides: TGTGCCAGCAGCCTTTCTCGGGTCACTGAAGCTTTCTTT. It encodes CASSLSRVTEAFF.

The chain carries TRBV27 and TRBJ2-1, with a weak D call TRBD1 (9 bases). The germline V gene has CDR1 MNHEY and CDR2 SMNVEV (reference sequence). The CDR3 has 20 amino acids. Trimming cost V 0 bases and J 5 bases, with 26 bases left between them. DNA of the CDR3: TGTGCCAGCAGTTTATCGGGACAGGGAGCGGGAGTGGGAATCCACAATGAGCAGTTCTTC. As protein: CASSLSGQGAGVGIHNEQFF.

This clone came up once. The chain uses TRBV7-9 and TRBJ2-7, with TRBD2 matching 11 bases. CDR3 length: 15 residues. Germline-derived CDR1 and CDR2 are SEHNR and FQNEAQ (reference sequence). Trimming cost V 5 bases and J 2 bases; bases outside gene matches: 5. CDR3 nucleotide sequence: TGTGCCAGCAGCCAGGGGACTAGCGGAACCTACGAGCAGTACTTC. Protein: CASSQGTSGTYEQYF. Based on the CDR3 plus reference TRBV7-9 and TRBJ2-7, the full variable domain is DTGVSQNPRHKITKRGQNVTFRCDPISEHNRLYWYRQTLGQGPEFLTYFQNEAQLEKSRLLSDRFSAERPKGSFSTLEIQRTEQGDSAMYLCASSQGTSGTYEQYFGPGTRLTVT.

This chain connects TRBV10-2 to TRBJ1-2; weak D call: TRBD1 (6 bases). Germline V gives CDR1 WSHSY, CDR2 SAAADI. CDR3 length: 14 residues. V was trimmed by 4 bases and J by 4 bases, leaving 13 bases between them. CDR3 loop: CASSAAQGTYGYTF. CDR3 in DNA: TGCGCCAGCAGTGCCGCCCAGGGGACCTATGGCTACACCTTC.

The chain links TRBV21-1 to TRBJ1-5; the table's D gene call, TRBD1, was not cross checked with the DNA. TRBV21-1 is designated a pseudogene. This CDR3 region has 18 residues. This CDR3 reads CASPWGTIRGYSNQPQHF. The CDR3 DNA reads TGTGCCAGCCCCTGGGGGACAATTCGCGGTTATAGCAATCAGCCCCAGCATTTT.